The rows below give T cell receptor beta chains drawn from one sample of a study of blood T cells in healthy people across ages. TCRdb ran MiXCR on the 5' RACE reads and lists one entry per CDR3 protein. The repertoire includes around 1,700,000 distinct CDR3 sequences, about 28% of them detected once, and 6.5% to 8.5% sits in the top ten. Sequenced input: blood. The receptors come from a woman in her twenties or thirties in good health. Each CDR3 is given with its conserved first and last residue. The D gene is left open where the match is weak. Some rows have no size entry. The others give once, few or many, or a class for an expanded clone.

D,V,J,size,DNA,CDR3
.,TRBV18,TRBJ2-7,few,TGTGCCGGCTCACCGGGTAGCGAGCAGTACTTC,CAGSPGSEQYF
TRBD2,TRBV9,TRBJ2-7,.,TGTGCCAGCAGCCTTACTAGCGGGGAAACCTACAATGAGCAGTACTTC,CASSLTSGETYNEQYF
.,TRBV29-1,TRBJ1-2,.,TGCAGCGCCGCATTATTACAGGGATTCTATGGCGACACCTTC,CSAALLQGFYGDTF
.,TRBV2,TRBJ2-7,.,TGTGCCAGCATCCAACAGGGTATCTCCTACGAGCAGTACTTC,CASIQQGISYEQYF
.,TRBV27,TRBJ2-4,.,TGTGCCAGCAGTCTCATCGGCGGAGGGGGGTACATTCAGTACTTC,CASSLIGGGGYIQYF
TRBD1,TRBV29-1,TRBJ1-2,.,TGCAGCGTAGGGACAGGGCGGTATGGCTACACCTTC,CSVGTGRYGYTF
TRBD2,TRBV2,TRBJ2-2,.,TGTGCCAGCAGTGAATTAAGCGGGGTCGGCACCGGGGAGCTGTTTTTT,CASSELSGVGTGELFF
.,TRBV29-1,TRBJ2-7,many,TGCAGCGTGGGGAATCAGGGACTGATCTACGAGCAGTACTTC,CSVGNQGLIYEQYF
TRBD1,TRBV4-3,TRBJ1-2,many,TGCGCCAGCAGCCAAGATGGGACAGGGGGTTTTGAAGATGGCTACACCTTC,CASSQDGTGGFEDGYTF
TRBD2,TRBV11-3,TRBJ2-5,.,TGTGCCAGCAGCTTAGAAGCCTCTTATCCATCCACTAGCGGGGTCGATGAGACCCAGAACTTC,CASSLEASYPSTSGVDETQNF
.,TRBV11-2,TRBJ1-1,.,TGTGCCAGCAGCTGGGACTCGCTCGAGGGGACTGAAGCTTTCTTT,CASSWDSLEGTEAFF
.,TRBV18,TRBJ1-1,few,TGTGCCAGCTCACCTCTGAGGACGAACACTGAAGCTTTCTTT,CASSPLRTNTEAFF
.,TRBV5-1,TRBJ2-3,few,TGCGCCAGCAGTTCCAGATCCGCTGGGAGCACAGATACGCAGTATTTT,CASSSRSAGSTDTQYF
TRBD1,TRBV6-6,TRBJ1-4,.,TGTGCCAGCAGTTCGGGACAGATGGAGCAAAAACTGTTTTTT,CASSSGQMEQKLFF
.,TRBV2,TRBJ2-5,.,TGTGCCAATTCCATTCAGGAGACCCAGTACTTC,CANSIQETQYF
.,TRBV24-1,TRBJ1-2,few,TGTGCCACCAGTGATGCCCCCGGGGGGGATGCCTATGGCTACACCTTC,CATSDAPGGDAYGYTF
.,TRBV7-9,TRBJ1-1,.,TGTGCCAGCAGCTTAGTCCCCCAGACAGGGAACACTGAAGCTTTCTTT,CASSLVPQTGNTEAFF
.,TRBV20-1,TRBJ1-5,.,TGCAGTGCTATTGACGGCAATCAGCCCCAGCATTTT,CSAIDGNQPQHF
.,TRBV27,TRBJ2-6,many,TGTGCCAGCAGTTTATGGTCAGGGATCGGGGCCAACGTCCTGACTTTC,CASSLWSGIGANVLTF
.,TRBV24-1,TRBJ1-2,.,TGTGCCACCAGCCCAGGACAGACGAAAGGCTACACCTTC,CATSPGQTKGYTF
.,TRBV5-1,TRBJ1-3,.,TGCGCCAGCAGCGCCGGAGGTAGAGGGCTGGGAAACACCATATATTTT,CASSAGGRGLGNTIYF
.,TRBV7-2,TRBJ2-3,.,TGTGCCAGCAGCTTAGGACTACTCACAGATACGCAGTATTTT,CASSLGLLTDTQYF
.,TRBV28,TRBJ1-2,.,TGTGCCAGCAGTTTTAGGAGTAACTATGGCTACACCTTC,CASSFRSNYGYTF
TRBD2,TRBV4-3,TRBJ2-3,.,TGCGCCAGCAGCCAGACTAGCGGGGATACGCAGTATTTT,CASSQTSGDTQYF
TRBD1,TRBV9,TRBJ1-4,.,TGTGCCAGCAGCGTAGGGGACAGCCCTAATGAAAAACTGTTTTTT,CASSVGDSPNEKLFF
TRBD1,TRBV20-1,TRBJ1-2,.,TGCAGTGCTAGAGAAACGGGACAGGGGGCTCTTGGCTACACCTTC,CSARETGQGALGYTF
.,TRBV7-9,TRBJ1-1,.,TGTGCCAGCAGCCCCCGGGACATTATGGGTCTAGGGGCTTTCTTT,CASSPRDIMGLGAFF
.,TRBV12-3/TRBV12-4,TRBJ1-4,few,TGTGCCAGCAGTTCCCTAGGTCCTGGGGAAAAACTGTTTTTT,CASSSLGPGEKLFF
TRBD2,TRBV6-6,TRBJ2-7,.,TGTGCCAGCAGTTACTCGACTAGCGGGGCAACCTACGAGCAGTACTTC,CASSYSTSGATYEQYF
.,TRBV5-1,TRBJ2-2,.,TGCGCCAGCAGCTTGCGACCCTCAGGGCAAACCGGGGAGCTGTTTTTT,CASSLRPSGQTGELFF
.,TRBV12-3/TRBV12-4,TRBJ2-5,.,TGTGCCAGCAAAGAACAGGGTGAAGAGACCCAGTACTTC,CASKEQGEETQYF
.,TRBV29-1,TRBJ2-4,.,TGCAGCGTTTTACGGACGGACACAAGTGAGCAGTACTTC,CSVLRTDTSEQYF
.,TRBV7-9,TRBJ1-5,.,TGTGCCAGCAGCCCAGGGGATTGCAATCAGCCTCAGCATTTT,CASSPGDCNQPQHF
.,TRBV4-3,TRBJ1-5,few,TGCGCCAGCAGCCAAGAGGTCGGGGGACAGCCCCAGCATTTT,CASSQEVGGQPQHF
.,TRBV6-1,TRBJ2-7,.,TGTGCCAGCAGTGAAATGTTCGGGGGCGCCTTCTACAAGCAGTACTTC,CASSEMFGGAFYKQYF
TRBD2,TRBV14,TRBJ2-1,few,TGTGCCAGCAGCCAAGAGCCAGGGACTAACTCCTACAATGAGCAGTTCTTC,CASSQEPGTNSYNEQFF
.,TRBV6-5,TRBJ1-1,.,TGTGCCAGCAGTTACTCGATGAGGTCAGGGGTCATGAACACTGAAGCTTTCTTT,CASSYSMRSGVMNTEAFF
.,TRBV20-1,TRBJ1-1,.,TGCAGTGCTCGCCAGCGGACAGCGGCCCCACCTCTGAACACTGAAGCTTTCTTT,CSARQRTAAPPLNTEAFF
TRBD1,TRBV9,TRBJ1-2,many,TGTGCCAGCAGCGTTCAACAGGGGTATGGCTACACCTTC,CASSVQQGYGYTF
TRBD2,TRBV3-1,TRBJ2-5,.,TGTGCCAGCAGCCAAGAAGTAGCGGGGGGACAAGAGACCCAGTACTTC,CASSQEVAGGQETQYF
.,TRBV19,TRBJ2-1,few,TGTGCCAGTAGTACGGACGGGGCCGGGGAGACCCAGTTCTTC,CASSTDGAGETQFF